These T cell receptor beta chains were read from a single sample in a study of glioma-infiltrating T cells after dendritic cell vaccination. Repertoires were generated with immunoSEQ multiplex PCR, while TCRdb's copy carries only in-frame clones and drops some. The table shows more than 95,000 clones, with 81% occurring only once. This sample comprised blood, obtained before dendritic cell vaccination. The receptors were sampled from a human donor with glioblastoma. The CDR3 runs from the conserved cysteine through the conserved F or W. Fields, in order: V gene, D gene, J gene, clone size, CDR3 protein, CDR3 DNA. D genes are given only for firm matches. The listing skips clone size in some rows; elsewhere it reads once, few, many or a size class.

TRBV15	.	TRBJ1-6	.	CATSRNWSPASSYNSPLHF	TGTGCCACCAGCAGAAATTGGAGTCCGGCTAGCTCCTATAATTCACCCCTCCACTTT
TRBV6-1	.	TRBJ1-1	once	CASREGGDRTEAFF	TGTGCCAGCAGGGAAGGGGGGGATAGGACTGAAGCTTTCTTT
TRBV30	.	TRBJ2-5	.	CAWTTQGGETQYF	TGTGCCTGGACCACGCAGGGAGGAGAGACCCAGTACTTC
TRBV7-8	.	TRBJ1-1	few	CASSKSYGTWTEAFF	TGTGCCAGCAGTAAATCATATGGGACATGGACTGAAGCTTTCTTT
TRBV29-1	TRBD1	TRBJ2-7	.	CSAGQGAYEQYF	TGCAGCGCCGGCCAGGGGGCCTACGAGCAGTACTTC
TRBV7-9	TRBD2	TRBJ2-3	.	CASSLYAGGNPDTQYF	TGTGCCAGCAGCTTATATGCGGGGGGGAACCCAGATACGCAGTATTTT
TRBV7-2	TRBD1	TRBJ1-2	.	CASSLGDRGSLNGYTF	TGTGCCAGCAGCTTAGGGGACAGGGGAAGTTTAAATGGCTACACCTTC
TRBV6-1	.	TRBJ1-2	.	CASGTPAPERGYTF	TGTGCCAGCGGCACCCCAGCCCCAGAGAGGGGCTACACCTTC
TRBV5-1	TRBD1	TRBJ2-5	.	CASSWGQDEETQYF	TGCGCCAGCAGCTGGGGACAGGACGAGGAGACCCAGTACTTC
TRBV19	TRBD1	TRBJ2-5	.	CASSRDREETQYF	TGTGCCAGTAGTCGGGACAGGGAAGAGACCCAGTACTTC
TRBV7-9	.	TRBJ1-6	.	CASSLEGSPLHF	TGTGCCAGCAGCTTGGAGGGCTCACCCCTCCACTTT
TRBV19	TRBD1	TRBJ2-5	.	CASSMWTGSGETQYF	TGTGCCAGTAGTATGTGGACAGGGTCTGGGGAGACCCAGTACTTC
TRBV9	.	TRBJ2-3	.	CASSVPGHGDTQYF	TGTGCCAGCAGCGTTCCCGGACATGGGGATACGCAGTATTTT
TRBV2	.	TRBJ2-1	.	CASTYGDNEQFF	TGTGCCAGCACCTACGGGGACAATGAGCAGTTCTTC
TRBV5-4	TRBD2	TRBJ2-5	.	CASSPGTTPWTQYF	TGTGCCAGCAGCCCCGGGACTACCCCGTGGACCCAGTACTTC
TRBV7-9	.	TRBJ1-3	.	CASTLGDFGNTIYF	TGTGCCAGCACCCTTGGGGACTTTGGAAACACCATATATTTT
TRBV15	.	TRBJ1-6	.	CATSRDPEDYNSPLHF	TGTGCCACCAGCAGAGATCCGGAGGACTATAATTCACCCCTCCACTTT
TRBV20-1	.	TRBJ1-1	.	CSARHSGEAFF	TGCAGTGCTAGACATAGCGGTGAAGCTTTCTTT
TRBV6-5	TRBD1	TRBJ1-6	.	CASSIDRVGSPLHF	TGTGCCAGCAGTATCGACAGGGTCGGTTCACCCCTCCACTTT
TRBV6-6	.	TRBJ1-2	.	CASSDTGREGYTF	TGTGCCAGCAGTGACACAGGGAGAGAGGGCTACACCTTC
TRBV4-1	.	TRBJ1-1	.	CASSQALVKENTEAFF	TGCGCCAGCAGCCAAGCGTTAGTGAAAGAGAACACTGAAGCTTTCTTT
TRBV27	TRBD1	TRBJ1-5	.	CASSLGQGGQPQHF	TGTGCCAGCAGCCTGGGACAGGGAGGACAGCCCCAGCATTTT
TRBV6-6	TRBD1	TRBJ2-5	.	CASSPRTGLETQYF	TGTGCCAGCAGTCCCCGGACAGGTTTAGAGACCCAGTACTTC
TRBV7-9	.	TRBJ2-6	.	CVTSAPGAGANVLTF	TGTGTCACCTCGGCTCCGGGGGCTGGGGCCAACGTCCTGACTTTC
TRBV4-3	.	TRBJ2-7	once	CASSQWLMSGEQYF	TGCGCCAGCAGCCAATGGCTGATGTCTGGCGAGCAGTACTTC
TRBV6-4	TRBD1	TRBJ1-5	.	CASSGGQGNYNQPQHF	TGTGCCAGCAGTGGTGGACAGGGGAATTACAATCAGCCCCAGCATTTT
TRBV25-1	.	TRBJ2-1	.	CASSGDRHFNEQFF	TGTGCCAGCAGTGGCGACAGGCATTTTAATGAGCAGTTCTTC
TRBV5-1	TRBD2	TRBJ2-3	.	CASSFGTSGAPSTDTQYF	TGCGCCAGCAGCTTCGGGACTAGCGGGGCTCCTAGCACAGATACGCAGTATTTT
TRBV5-1	TRBD1	TRBJ2-6	once	CASSLEGQGLTSGANVLTF	TGCGCCAGCAGCTTGGAAGGACAGGGGCTAACGTCTGGGGCCAACGTCCTGACTTTC
TRBV7-9	TRBD1	TRBJ2-7	.	CASSLAGQGYEQYF	TGTGCCAGCAGCTTAGCCGGACAGGGCTACGAGCAGTACTTC
TRBV9	.	TRBJ1-3	.	CASSVMAVSSGNTIYF	TGTGCCAGCAGCGTAATGGCGGTAAGCTCTGGAAACACCATATATTTT
TRBV9	.	TRBJ2-3	once	CASSILGGGTQYF	TGTGCCAGCAGCATCCTTGGGGGCGGGACGCAGTATTTT
TRBV7-9	TRBD2	TRBJ2-3	few	CASSRLASRADTQYF	TGTGCCAGCAGTCGACTAGCGTCTCGAGCAGATACGCAGTATTTT
TRBV4-3	.	TRBJ1-2	.	CASSQDQGSYGYTF	TGCGCCAGCAGCCAAGATCAGGGGAGCTATGGCTACACCTTC
TRBV29-1	.	TRBJ1-1	.	CSVVEGILNTEAFF	TGCAGCGTTGTGGAGGGAATCCTGAACACTGAGGCTTTCTTT
TRBV25-1	.	TRBJ2-2	.	CASSARPTGELFF	TGTGCCAGCAGTGCCCGTCCCACCGGGGAGCTGTTTTTT
TRBV5-6	.	TRBJ2-7	.	CASSLGGLSGIEQYF	TGTGCCAGCAGCTTGGGGGGCCTCTCAGGTATAGAGCAGTACTTC
TRBV5-6	.	TRBJ2-7	.	CASSLWTAYEQYF	TGTGCCAGCAGCTTGTGGACAGCCTACGAGCAGTACTTC
TRBV19	.	TRBJ2-1	.	CASSIQAYNEQFF	TGTGCCAGTAGTATACAGGCCTACAATGAGCAGTTCTTC
TRBV19	TRBD1	TRBJ1-2	.	CASSTPGQGGGYTF	TGTGCCAGTAGTACCCCGGGACAGGGAGGCGGCTACACCTTC
TRBV30	TRBD2	TRBJ2-5	.	CAWSNSGGGETQYF	TGTGCCTGGAGTAATAGCGGGGGGGGAGAGACCCAGTACTTC
TRBV5-6	TRBD2	TRBJ2-7	.	CASSWGGSGGSYEQYF	TGTGCCAGCAGCTGGGGTGGGTCGGGGGGGTCCTACGAGCAGTACTTC
TRBV10-2	.	TRBJ2-7	.	CASSAGSRKDEQYF	TGCGCCAGCAGTGCCGGGTCCCGAAAAGACGAGCAGTACTTC
TRBV28	TRBD1	TRBJ1-5	.	CASSESGGPQPQHF	TGTGCCAGCAGCGAATCAGGGGGTCCTCAGCCCCAGCATTTT
TRBV27	TRBD1	TRBJ2-7	.	CASSPGTAYEQYF	TGTGCCAGCAGTCCCGGGACAGCCTACGAGCAGTACTTC
TRBV7-2	.	TRBJ2-7	.	CASSGGPYEQYF	TGTGCCAGCAGCGGCGGGCCCTACGAGCAGTACTTC
TRBV7-9	TRBD1	TRBJ1-2	few	CASSEFDRGFPGGYTF	TGTGCCAGCAGTGAATTCGACAGGGGTTTTCCTGGTGGCTACACCTTC
TRBV5-4	.	TRBJ2-7	.	CASSGGGQERSYEQYF	TGTGCCAGCAGCGGGGGGGGACAGGAGCGTTCCTACGAGCAGTACTTC
TRBV14	.	TRBJ1-4	.	CASSRTGSTNEKLFF	TGTGCCAGCAGCCGAACAGGCTCAACTAATGAAAAACTGTTTTTT
TRBV11-2	.	TRBJ1-5	.	CASSLGVGRYSNQPQHF	TGTGCCAGCAGCTTAGGGGTAGGGAGATATAGCAATCAGCCCCAGCATTTT
TRBV6-5	TRBD1	TRBJ1-6	.	CASKGTGVSPLHF	TGTGCCAGCAAGGGGACAGGGGTTTCACCCCTCCACTTT
TRBV29-1	TRBD1	TRBJ2-7	.	CSVTGTGIYEQYF	TGCAGCGTGACCGGGACAGGGATCTACGAGCAGTACTTC
TRBV7-9	.	TRBJ1-3	few	CASSLHREGNTIYF	TGTGCCAGCAGCTTACACAGGGAAGGGAACACCATATATTTT